The 12 T cell receptor beta chains below all came from one sample that was sequenced in a study of technical replicates of blood from several donors listed by TCRdb under 2017. The library was produced with the immunoSEQ multiplex PCR assay. TCRdb re-hosts the immuneACCESS table, in-frame sequences only. Its copies lack some clones; in the studies checked, an unresolved V gene accounts for under half of them, and the cause for the rest is not known. This sample gives more than 75,000 clones in total; approximately 96% of them show up just once. Around 0.22% of the sample belongs to the ten largest clones. Source material: T cells isolated from PBMCs. These receptors originate from a human donor in good health.

The chain has TRBV9 and TRBJ2-1; D remains unclear. The CDR3 contains 13 residues. V was trimmed by 4 bases and J by 4 bases, leaving 9 bases between them. Germline CDR1 is SGDLS and CDR2 is YYNGEE. CDR3 loop: CASSPRLYNEQFF. The DNA for the CDR3 is TGTGCCAGCAGCCCCAGACTGTACAATGAGCAGTTCTTC.

V and J are TRBV6-1 and TRBJ2-1; TRBD2 agrees at 7 bases. The trim removed 2 bases at V and 4 bases at J, leaving 8 bases unmatched. Germline lookup yields CDR1 MNHNS and CDR2 SASEGT. The CDR3 extends over 16 amino acids. CDR3 sequence: CASSERGDRGYNEQFF. The CDR3 DNA reads TGTGCCAGCAGTGAACGGGGGGACCGCGGATACAATGAGCAGTTCTTC.

This rearrangement joins TRBV15 to TRBJ2-1; 12 nucleotides agree with TRBD2. V shed 5 bases and J 2 bases; nucleotides not matched to a gene: 7. Germline lookup yields CDR1 LNHNV and CDR2 YYDKDF (reference sequence). There are 17 residues in the CDR3. The CDR3 here is CATSDPRTSGAYNEQFF. The CDR3 DNA reads TGTGCCACCAGCGACCCCAGGACTAGCGGGGCCTACAATGAGCAGTTCTTC.

The chain carries TRBV13 and TRBJ1-1; 9 bases match TRBD1. This CDR3 spans 14 amino acids. The junction had 3 bases not matched to a gene; V was cut back by 3 bases and J by 4 bases. The V gene's germline CDR1 is PRHDT and CDR2 FYEKMQ (reference sequence). Here the CDR3 reads CASSLGQGGTEAFF. In DNA form, the CDR3 reads TGTGCCAGCAGCTTGGGACAGGGCGGCACTGAAGCTTTCTTT.

This clone was detected once. The CDR3 sequence: CASSPTGNFWNEQFF. Here the CDR3 DNA reads TGTGCCAGCAGTCCCACAGGGAATTTCTGGAATGAGCAGTTCTTC. The chain is built from TRBV6-6 and TRBJ2-1; D perhaps matches TRBD1 (6 bases). The germline V and J ends were trimmed by 5 bases and 7 bases, with 18 bases remaining between them. Germline CDR1 and CDR2: MNHNY and SVGAGI (reference sequence). The CDR3 extends over 15 amino acids.

This rearrangement joins TRBV6-4 to TRBJ2-6, with D tentatively TRBD1 (5 bases). The CDR3 has 15 amino acids. V was trimmed by 6 bases and J by 2 bases, leaving 11 bases between them. Germline values: CDR1 MRHNA, CDR2 SNTAGT. The CDR3 DNA sequence: TGTGCCAGCAGGGACACCTTAGCTGGGGCCAACGTCCTGACTTTC. Encoded protein: CASRDTLAGANVLTF.

V is TRBV9 and J is TRBJ2-2; 8 bases agree with TRBD2. Germline CDR1 and CDR2: SGDLS and YYNGEE. V dropped 0 bases and J dropped 3; count of bases not matched to a gene: 7. The CDR3 runs to 17 residues. The CDR3 DNA is TGTGCCAGCAGCGTAGACCCCAGGCGGGAGGACACCGGGGAGCTGTTTTTT. Translating gives CASSVDPRREDTGELFF.

This sequence joins TRBV5-1 and TRBJ1-2; 8 positions agree with TRBD1. Germline CDR1 reads SGHRS; CDR2 reads YFSETQ. The CDR3 totals 12 residues. J lost 7 bases, V lost 3 bases, and 2 bases had no gene match. The DNA of the CDR3 is TGCGCCAGCAGCTGGACAGGGAGTGGCTACACCTTC. Amino acids: CASSWTGSGYTF.

V and J are TRBV5-4 and TRBJ1-1; D gene unclear. The length of the CDR3 is 14 residues. The V gene's germline CDR1 is SGHNT and CDR2 YYREEE (reference sequence). The V and J ends lost 0 bases and 1 base respectively, with 7 bases between them. This CDR3 reads CASSLEGRNTEAFF. Written as DNA, the CDR3 is TGTGCCAGCAGCTTGGAAGGGAGGAACACTGAAGCTTTCTTT.

This rearrangement joins TRBV18 to TRBJ1-4; D might be TRBD1 (6 bases). The CDR3 has 13 amino acids. V was cut by 3 bases and J by 4 bases, with 6 bases left in between. CDR1 is KGHSH and CDR2 is LQKENI in the germline V gene. The CDR3 bases are TGTGCCAGCTCACCGGACAGTAATGAAAAACTGTTTTTT. Protein product: CASSPDSNEKLFF.

Comments on this clone: Different DNA sequences within this sample yield the same CDR3. This chain links TRBV30 with TRBJ2-5; D not resolved. Trimming shortened V by 1 base and J by 0 bases, and 3 bases separated the two germline ends. This CDR3 region has 12 residues. The V gene's germline CDR1 is GTSNPN and CDR2 SVGIG (reference sequence). This chain's CDR3 is CAWSANQETQYF. CDR3 DNA sequence: TGTGCCTGGAGTGCAAACCAAGAGACCCAGTACTTC.

The genes are TRBV4-1 and TRBJ1-5; D gene ambiguous. The CDR3 covers 16 residues. The V end lost 5 bases, the J end lost 5 bases, and 19 bases lay between the germline ends. CDR1 and CDR2 (germline): MGHRA, YSYEKL. CDR3 nucleotides: TGCGCCAGCAGCTCAGAGCACCGGGGAAGCTATCAGCCCCAGCATTTT. Its protein product is CASSSEHRGSYQPQHF.